These 10 T cell receptor beta chains were all obtained from the same sample, sequenced in a study of identical twins (dated by TCRdb to between 2015 and 2016). The library was built by means of 5' RACE. The sample was run on an Illumina HiSeq 2000. TCRdb trimmed the raw reads at Q25, called clones with MiXCR and kept productive beta chains. Entries are consolidated by CDR3 protein sequence, retaining the most common genes and DNA. This sample is represented by about 280,000 distinct CDR3 sequences; more than 6.5% of them were singletons. Less than 2.5% of the sample is in the top ten clones. The same sample was also used in a study of yellow fever vaccine responses in identical twins.

The specimen was memory (CD45RO+) T cells sorted from blood. This specimen's cell subset or site label, per the study, means: CD45RO+ enriched T cells. These receptors were collected from a woman aged 18-29 years in good health.

The chain combines TRBV5-8 with TRBJ2-1; a possible D gene is TRBD1 (6 bases). The V gene lost 4 bases and the J gene lost 0 bases, with 11 bases spanning the gap. This CDR3 has 15 residues. Germline values: CDR1 SGHTS, CDR2 YDEGEE. The CDR3 DNA reads TGTGCCAGCAGCACAGACAGGAGCTCCTACAATGAGCAGTTCTTC. Its protein product is CASSTDRSSYNEQFF.

Only a few counts were recorded for this clonotype. The V and J genes are TRBV4-2 and TRBJ1-2; 11 nucleotides line up with TRBD1. In germline, CDR1 is LGHNA, CDR2 YNFKEQ. This CDR3 comprises 15 residues. V dropped 1 base and J dropped 8; count of bases not matched to a gene: 6. This chain's CDR3 is CASSQAGTGGLGYTF. The CDR3 nucleotides are TGTGCCAGCAGCCAAGCCGGGACAGGGGGGCTCGGCTACACCTTC.

Many counts were recorded for this clonotype. This sequence joins TRBV7-9 and TRBJ2-5; TRBD2 matches 13 bases. Losses at the gene ends were 5 bases for V and 5 bases for J; bases not matched to a gene: 11. Germline-derived CDR1 and CDR2 are SEHNR and FQNEAQ (reference sequence). The CDR3 sequence is 17 residues long. The chain's CDR3 is CASSARGLAGFLETQYF. The CDR3 coding sequence is TGTGCCAGCAGCGCAAGGGGACTAGCGGGATTCTTGGAGACCCAGTACTTC.

There are many counts of this clonotype. The V call is TRBV28, the J call TRBJ1-6; D is possibly TRBD1 (5 bases). V was pared by 6 bases and J by 5 bases, with 14 bases between. CDR3 length: 15 residues. The germline CDR1 and CDR2 sequences are MDHEN and SYDVKM. The CDR3 protein is CASSRRDGNNSPLHF. CDR3 nucleotides: TGTGCCAGCAGCAGAAGGGACGGAAATAATTCACCCCTCCACTTT.

This clonotype was seen a few times. The chain uses TRBV10-3 and TRBJ2-7; possibly TRBD1 or TRBD2 for D (5 bases each). The V end was cut by 3 bases, the J end by 4 bases, with 16 bases between. CDR1 is ENHRY, CDR2 SYGVKD, per germline. CDR3 length equals 15 residues. In DNA form, the CDR3 reads TGTGCCATCAGTGACCAGACCGGGACGGCTTACGAGCAGTACTTC. Translating gives CAISDQTGTAYEQYF.

The chain employs TRBV11-2 and TRBJ2-1; D perhaps matches TRBD1 (7 bases). Germline loops: CDR1 SGHAT, CDR2 FQNNGV. V was trimmed by 0 bases and J by 4 bases, leaving 13 bases between them. This CDR3 spans 16 amino acids. The CDR3, as DNA: TGTGCCAGCAGCTTAGATTCAGGGGGAGGTTACAATGAGCAGTTCTTC. Amino acids: CASSLDSGGGYNEQFF. The variable domain in full, with the rest retrieved from reference TRBV11-2 and TRBJ2-1, is EAGVAQSPRYKIIEKRQSVAFWCNPISGHATLYWYQQILGQGPKLLIQFQNNGVVDDSQLPKDRFSAERLKGVDSTLKIQPAKLEDSAVYLCASSLDSGGGYNEQFFGPGTRLTVL.

In its sample, this clonotype was seen once. The CDR3 DNA sequence: TGTGCCAGCAGTTCCGAGCTGAACACTGAAGCTTTCTTT. It specifies CASSSELNTEAFF. The chain has TRBV2 and TRBJ1-1; D remains ambiguous. Trimming cost V 5 bases and J 0 bases, with 7 bases left between them. From germline, CDR1 is SNHLY and CDR2 FYNNEI. The CDR3 covers 13 residues.

This clonotype was seen at least ten times. The chain combines TRBV2 with TRBJ2-1; D call uncertain. This CDR3 has 12 residues. V lost 7 bases and J 6 bases, leaving 10 bases between the germline ends. CDR1 and CDR2 (germline): SNHLY, FYNNEI. The CDR3 reads CASNLARNEQFF. The CDR3 DNA is TGTGCCAGCAATCTGGCCCGCAATGAGCAGTTCTTC.

There are many counts of this clonotype. In DNA, the CDR3 is TGTGCCAGTAGTATTATGGGGGAGAGTGGCATTCAGTACTTC. It specifies CASSIMGESGIQYF. The chain uses TRBV19 and TRBJ2-4, with D perhaps TRBD1 or TRBD2 (5 bases each). The CDR3 sequence is 14 residues long. Germline V lookup: CDR1 LNHDA, CDR2 SQIVND (reference sequence). V gave up 3 bases and J gave up 9 bases, with 15 bases separating them.

This clonotype was found many times. The CDR3 DNA sequence: TGCGCCAGCAGCTTGGGGCCCCCAGGGCTCTCCGCCTCCTACGAGCAGTACTTC. Amino acid sequence: CASSLGPPGLSASYEQYF. J is TRBJ2-7 and V is TRBV5-1, with D possibly TRBD1 on 5 matching bases. The CDR3 extends over 18 amino acids. V was clipped by 0 bases and J by 0 bases, with 19 bases between them. CDR1 and CDR2 (germline): SGHRS, YFSETQ.